This TCR beta chain was retrieved from a study of shared clonotypes between healthy human individuals. The overall study: With ages of 18 to 49, the donors were a couple of women and a few men. Whole-study findings and limits: Relative to their counterparts shared across all four donors, non-shared clonotypes exhibited diminished generation probabilities.

Regarding this clone: Its matching antigen is unknown.

Using immunoSEQ multiplex PCR, the repertoire was profiled, and TCRdb retains in-frame clones only, with some absent. The sample carries over a million clones, around 74% recorded once. This TCR was recovered from a man between 18 and 35 years old in good health. Sequenced: memory CD4+ T cells sorted from blood. Specified subset: CD45RA-negative fraction.

DNA of the CDR3: TGTGCCTGGGGCGGGCAGCCGAAAAATGAAAAACTGTTTTTT. It is translated as CAWGGQPKNEKLFF. The chain carries TRBV30 and TRBJ1-4; D not resolved. V was clipped by 5 bases and J by 5 bases, with 15 bases between them. The CDR3 sequence is 14 residues long. Germline V lookup: CDR1 GTSNPN, CDR2 SVGIG (reference sequence).